This T cell receptor beta chain was identified in a study of T-cell reconstitution after alpha-beta-depleted transplantation in children (TCRdb year 2016). Study-wide context: Using TCR repertoire profiling, the study quantitatively followed how T-cell immune reconstitution unfolded in children after TCRalphabeta/CD19-depleted allogeneic hematopoietic cell transplantation.

This clonotype was observed a few times. What this receptor recognizes is not known. Per-base qualities were not stored, and no clone one base away is much larger. V is shortened by 3 bases, J by 4 bases, and the region joining them spans 10 bases. CDR1 KGHSH and CDR2 LQKENI are derived from the germline V gene. Taken from cysteine to phenylalanine, the CDR3 has 14 residues. The read is trimmed to its CDR3 DNA, 42 bases read in frame from base 1. Preparation of the library involved PCR. Sequencing was performed on an Illumina HiSeq 2500. TCR library preparation used molecular barcoding, with unique molecular identifiers applied to normalize quantification of the TCRbeta repertoire. The raw public data were reprocessed by TCRdb itself: fastp quality trimming at Q25, MiXCR clonotype calling, in-frame beta chains only. Entries that share a CDR3 protein sequence are merged under the most common genes and DNA. Present in this sample are 350,000 to 450,000 distinct CDR3 sequences, 13% of which were seen just once. Of the sample, about 4% falls within the top ten clones.

In this chain, TRBV18 is recombined with TRBJ2-1, with TRBD1 tentatively as D gene (5 bases match). The source of this sequence is a human donor who donated a stem cell graft to a child with Fanconi anemia. This sample comprised PBMCs, obtained from the stem cell graft. The bases are TGTGCCAGCTCACCCGCTCAGGGTTACAATGAGCAGTTCTTC. The encoded protein is CASSPAQGYNEQFF.